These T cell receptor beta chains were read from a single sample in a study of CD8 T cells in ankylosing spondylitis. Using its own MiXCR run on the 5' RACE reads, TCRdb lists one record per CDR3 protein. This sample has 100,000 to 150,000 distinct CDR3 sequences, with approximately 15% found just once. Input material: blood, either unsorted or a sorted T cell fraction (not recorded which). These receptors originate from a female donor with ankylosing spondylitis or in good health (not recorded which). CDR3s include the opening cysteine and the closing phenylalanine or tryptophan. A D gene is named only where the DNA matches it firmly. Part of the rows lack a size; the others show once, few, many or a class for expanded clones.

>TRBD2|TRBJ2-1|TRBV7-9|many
TGTGCCAGCAGCCTCGGAGGACTAGCGGCAGAGCAGTTCTTC
CASSLGGLAAEQFF
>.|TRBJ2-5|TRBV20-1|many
TGCAGTGCCAAGCCCCTCGGACGGAAGTCTCAAGAGACCCAGTACTTC
CSAKPLGRKSQETQYF
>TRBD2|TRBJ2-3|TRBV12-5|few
TGTGCTAGTGGTTTGGGGTCTAGCGGGAGGACAGATACGCAGTATTTT
CASGLGSSGRTDTQYF
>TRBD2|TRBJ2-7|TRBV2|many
TGTGCCAGCAGTGGACTAGCGGATACCTACGAGCAGTACTTC
CASSGLADTYEQYF
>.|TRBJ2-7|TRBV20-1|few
TGCAGTGCTAGAGAAGGGACCGGGACTCCCATCCACTTC
CSAREGTGTPIHF
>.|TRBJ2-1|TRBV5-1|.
TGCGCCAGCAGCTTGGCGGTAGCTGGGAATGAGCAGTTCTTC
CASSLAVAGNEQFF
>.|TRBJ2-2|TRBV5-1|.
TGCGCCAGCAGCTTGGCCGGATGGGGAACCGGGGAGCTGTTTTTT
CASSLAGWGTGELFF
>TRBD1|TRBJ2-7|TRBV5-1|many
TGCGCCAGCAGCTGGGCAGGGGGCCGCGAGCAGTACTTC
CASSWAGGREQYF
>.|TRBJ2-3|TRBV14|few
TGTGCCAGCAGCCGTAGGGACCCTAGCACAGATACGCAGTATTTT
CASSRRDPSTDTQYF
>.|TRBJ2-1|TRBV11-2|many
TGTGCCAGCAGCTTAGGGCTGGAGCCCTACAATGAGCAGTTCTTC
CASSLGLEPYNEQFF
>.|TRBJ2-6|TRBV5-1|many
TGCGCCAGCAGCTTGGAGAGCTTAGGGGCCAACGTCCTGACTTTC
CASSLESLGANVLTF
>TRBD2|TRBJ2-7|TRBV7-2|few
TGTGCCAGCTCCCTAGGCGGAGCGGGGTTCGACGAGCAGTACTTC
CASSLGGAGFDEQYF
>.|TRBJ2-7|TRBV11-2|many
TGTGCCAGCAGCTTAGATTCAGGGCGCCACGAGCAGTACTTC
CASSLDSGRHEQYF
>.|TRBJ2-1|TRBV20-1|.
TGCAGTGCTAGAGATTTCTTTCGGGTCCCTTACAATGAGCAGTTCTTC
CSARDFFRVPYNEQFF
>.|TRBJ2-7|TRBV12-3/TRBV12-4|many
TGTGCCAGCAGTAGACCGGGACCAACCGGCGAGCAGTACTTC
CASSRPGPTGEQYF
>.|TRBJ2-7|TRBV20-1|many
TGCAGTGCTAGACGGGTAGGGGGATCCTACGAGCAGTACTTC
CSARRVGGSYEQYF
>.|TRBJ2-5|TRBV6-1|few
TGTGCCAGCAGTGATTCCAGCTTCGAGACCCAGTACTTC
CASSDSSFETQYF
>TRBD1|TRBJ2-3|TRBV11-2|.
TGTGCCAGCAGCCCTCGGGGACAGGACACAGATACGCAGTATTTT
CASSPRGQDTDTQYF
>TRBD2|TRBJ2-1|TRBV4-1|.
TGCGCCAGCATGTCGGGAGGGGCTAATGAGCAGTTCTTC
CASMSGGANEQFF
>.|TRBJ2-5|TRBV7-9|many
TGTGCCAGCAGCCCAGTGAATGGCGGGGAAAAAGAGACCCAGTACTTC
CASSPVNGGEKETQYF